This TCR beta chain emerged from a study of blood T cell repertoires in COVID-19. The CDR3 runs to 20 residues. The germline CDR1 and CDR2 sequences are MRHNA and SNTAGT. With 5 bases clipped from V and 3 bases from J, the junction kept 20 bases outside the gene matches. Libraries were prepared by immunoSEQ multiplex PCR; TCRdb keeps only in-frame clonotypes and omits some of them. The data hold about 290,000 clones, with about 89% observed a single time. The TCR comes from a woman aged 40 to 50 who had recovered from COVID-19. The sample was PBMCs or T cells enriched from blood (not recorded which). This chain joins TRBV6-4 and TRBJ2-7, with TRBD2 matching 12 bases. The CDR3 sequence is CASSNRQGATASGRDYEQYF. The CDR3 coding sequence is TGTGCCAGCAGTAATAGACAGGGGGCCACGGCTAGCGGGAGGGACTACGAGCAGTACTTC.